The 10 T cell receptor beta chains below all came from one sample that was sequenced in a study of Ad26.COV2.S vaccination and SARS-CoV-2 variants. Produced via immunoSEQ multiplex PCR; TCRdb's table is partial and in-frame only. The sample contains some 450,000 clones, 90% of which appear only once. Indicated treatment: around 19 received Ad26.COV2.S at low or high dose, single or two shots; about five received placebo; per-sample allocation not given. It was on day 63 after the first vaccine or placebo injection that samples were taken. The source material was peripheral blood, sampled in a trial of Ad26.COV2.S vaccine versus placebo. These receptors were taken from a person aged 18 to 59 who received the Ad26.COV2.S COVID-19 vaccine or a placebo.

The CDR3 DNA sequence: TGCGCCAGCAGCCAAGGGGAGCAAGAGACCCAGTACTTC. This gives the protein CASSQGEQETQYF. The chain couples TRBV4-1 to TRBJ2-5, with D maybe TRBD2 (5 bases). The V gene lost 1 base and the J gene lost 2 bases, with 5 bases spanning the gap. The CDR3 has 13 amino acids. The germline CDR1 and CDR2 sequences are MGHRA and YSYEKL.

The rearrangement links TRBV27 to TRBJ2-7; 8 bases align to TRBD1. V lost 6 bases to trimming and J lost 5 bases; unmatched junction nucleotides: 12. The CDR3 runs 15 residues. The germline gives CDR1 MNHEY, CDR2 SMNVEV (reference sequence). This CDR3 is CASSSGQGGRDEQYF. CDR3 in DNA: TGTGCCAGCAGCTCCGGACAGGGAGGTCGGGACGAGCAGTACTTC.

The gene calls are TRBV2 and TRBJ2-2, with 8 bases fitting TRBD2. V lost 7 bases, J lost 8 bases, and 12 bases stayed unmatched. CDR3 length: 15 amino acids. Per germline, CDR1 SNHLY and CDR2 FYNNEI. CDR3: CASKPGLDGGGELFF. As DNA, the CDR3 is TGTGCCAGCAAGCCGGGACTAGATGGTGGAGGGGAGCTGTTTTTT.

The chain has TRBV28 and TRBJ2-6; a possible D gene is TRBD1 (6 bases). V shed 6 bases and J shed 3 bases, with 12 bases lying between them. The CDR3 extends over 15 amino acids. Per the germline V gene, CDR1 is MDHEN and CDR2 is SYDVKM. The chain's CDR3 is CASSLTGIGANVLTF. DNA for the CDR3: TGTGCCAGCAGCCTTACAGGGATTGGGGCCAACGTCCTGACTTTC. Based on the CDR3 plus reference TRBV28 and TRBJ2-6, the full variable domain is DVKVTQSSRYLVKRTGEKVFLECVQDMDHENMFWYRQDPGLGLRLIYFSYDVKMKEKGDIPEGYSVSREKKERFSLILESASTNQTSMYLCASSLTGIGANVLTFGAGSRLTVL.

The chain is built from TRBV12-3 or TRBV12-4 and TRBJ2-1, with D possibly matching TRBD2 (5 bases). The V end was cut by 10 bases, the J end by 3 bases, with 13 bases between. This CDR3 is built from 13 residues. Written as DNA, the CDR3 is TGTGCCACCTCGGCGGGCAACTACAATGAGCAGTTCTTC. This translates into CATSAGNYNEQFF.

This chain links TRBV5-8 with TRBJ2-2; a possible D gene is TRBD2 (6 bases). From germline, CDR1 is SGHTS and CDR2 YDEGEE. The CDR3 has 14 residues. V was trimmed by 4 bases and J by 5 bases, leaving 12 bases between them. The CDR3 sequence is CASSRAGRTGELFF. The DNA for the CDR3 is TGTGCCAGCAGCCGCGCGGGACGGACCGGGGAGCTGTTTTTT.

The CDR3 loop reads CASRLDRGGLADLNEQFF. The CDR3, as DNA: TGTGCCAGCAGACTCGACAGGGGGGGACTAGCGGACCTCAATGAGCAGTTCTTC. The rearrangement uses TRBV2 and TRBJ2-1, with 11 bases fitting TRBD2. V was clipped by 6 bases and J by 6 bases; unmatched bases: 16. This CDR3 is 18 amino acids long. Germline CDR1 reads SNHLY; CDR2 reads FYNNEI.

The chain carries TRBV18 and TRBJ1-4, with a weak D call TRBD1 (5 bases). V was pared by 1 base and J by 7 bases, with 13 bases between. Germline CDR1 is KGHSH and CDR2 is LQKENI. The CDR3 contains 15 residues. CDR3 sequence (DNA): TGTGCCAGCTCACCACAGGGGAATGCGGGTGAAAAACTGTTTTTT. The encoded protein is CASSPQGNAGEKLFF.

The CDR3 DNA reads TGTGCCAGCAGCTTAGAGAGTTTCGGGAATTCACCCCTCCACTTT. Its translation is CASSLESFGNSPLHF. V is TRBV7-8 and J is TRBJ1-6; D unresolved. From germline, CDR1 is SGHVS and CDR2 FQNEAQ. CDR3 size: 15 residues. V was pared by 1 base and J by 7 bases, with 11 bases between.

V and J are TRBV5-6 and TRBJ2-1; 9 nucleotides align to TRBD1. This CDR3 spans 16 amino acids. V lost 2 bases and J lost 8; bases outside the gene matches: 11. The germline gives CDR1 SGHDT, CDR2 YYEEEE. Written as DNA, the CDR3 is TGTGCCAGCAGCTTACCCGGACAGGGGTTATGGGATGAGCAGTTCTTC. Residues: CASSLPGQGLWDEQFF.